These T cell receptor beta chains were read from a single sample in a study of memory CD4+ T cells and cytomegalovirus serostatus. Profiled with immunoSEQ multiplex PCR; TCRdb holds only in-frame clones, not every one. The sample has 50,000 or so clones, around 70% seen once; the top ten hold 0.9% to 1.5%. Input material: memory CD4+ T cells from blood. These receptor sequences come from an adult in good health and CMV-seropositive. The CDR3 runs from the conserved cysteine through the conserved F or W. The order of the fields is clone size, V gene, J gene, D gene, CDR3 DNA, CDR3 protein. A D gene is named only where the DNA matches it firmly. The size entry is marked missing in some rows and otherwise reads once, few, many or a size class.

clone_size: -; v_call: TRBV10-3; j_call: TRBJ2-2; d_call: -; cdr3_nt: TGTGCCTCGCGCTCGCTCGCCGGGGAGCTGTTTTTT; cdr3_aa: CASRSLAGELFF
clone_size: -; v_call: TRBV19; j_call: TRBJ2-3; d_call: -; cdr3_nt: TGTGCCAGTAGTAGGTCGCGGAACAGCCTTACGCAGTATTTT; cdr3_aa: CASSRSRNSLTQYF
clone_size: -; v_call: TRBV5-1; j_call: TRBJ1-5; d_call: -; cdr3_nt: TGCGCCAGCAGCTTGGACGCTGTGGATATGGGCAATCAGCCCCAGCATTTT; cdr3_aa: CASSLDAVDMGNQPQHF
clone_size: -; v_call: TRBV11-1; j_call: TRBJ2-7; d_call: -; cdr3_nt: TGTGCCAGCAGCTTAATCCACTACGAGCAGTACTTC; cdr3_aa: CASSLIHYEQYF
clone_size: few; v_call: TRBV19; j_call: TRBJ1-2; d_call: -; cdr3_nt: TGTGCCAGTAGTCCGGCGGGAATCCAACGGTATGGCTACACCTTC; cdr3_aa: CASSPAGIQRYGYTF
clone_size: -; v_call: TRBV6-6; j_call: TRBJ1-2; d_call: -; cdr3_nt: TGTGCCAGCAGTTACCGACCGGGTGGGGATTATGATGGCTACACCTTC; cdr3_aa: CASSYRPGGDYDGYTF
clone_size: few; v_call: TRBV19; j_call: TRBJ1-1; d_call: -; cdr3_nt: TGTGCCAGTAGTATGGGGACACACGAGGAGGGAGCTTTCTTT; cdr3_aa: CASSMGTHEEGAFF
clone_size: once; v_call: TRBV7-9; j_call: TRBJ2-7; d_call: -; cdr3_nt: TGTGCCAGCAGCTTAGAGAGAGCTTACGAGCAGTACTTC; cdr3_aa: CASSLERAYEQYF
clone_size: once; v_call: TRBV29-1; j_call: TRBJ2-4; d_call: TRBD1; cdr3_nt: TGCAGCGCAGGGGGCGCGGGGAAAAACATTCAGTACTTC; cdr3_aa: CSAGGAGKNIQYF
clone_size: -; v_call: TRBV10-3; j_call: TRBJ1-3; d_call: -; cdr3_nt: TGTGCCATCAGCCTACCCGGGTCGAGCTCTGGAAACACCATATATTTT; cdr3_aa: CAISLPGSSSGNTIYF
clone_size: -; v_call: TRBV7-9; j_call: TRBJ1-3; d_call: -; cdr3_nt: TGTGCCAGCAGCTTGGATGATGGGGCCATATATTTT; cdr3_aa: CASSLDDGAIYF
clone_size: -; v_call: TRBV7-2; j_call: TRBJ2-3; d_call: -; cdr3_nt: TGTGCCAGCAGCTTAGGGGGGGGGCACGCAGATACGCAGTATTTT; cdr3_aa: CASSLGGGHADTQYF
clone_size: once; v_call: TRBV7-9; j_call: TRBJ2-3; d_call: -; cdr3_nt: TGTGCCAGCAGCTTAGATACGACAGATACGCAGTATTTT; cdr3_aa: CASSLDTTDTQYF
clone_size: -; v_call: TRBV2; j_call: TRBJ2-7; d_call: -; cdr3_nt: TGTGCCAGCAGTCGGGACGGGGCACGGGAAACCTACGAGCAGTACTTC; cdr3_aa: CASSRDGARETYEQYF
clone_size: -; v_call: TRBV25-1; j_call: TRBJ1-4; d_call: -; cdr3_nt: TGTGCCAGCAGTGCCGTTCGCCGTGAAAAACTGTTTTTT; cdr3_aa: CASSAVRREKLFF
clone_size: -; v_call: TRBV18; j_call: TRBJ2-7; d_call: TRBD1; cdr3_nt: TGTGCCAGCTCGCCCGGGACAGGGTTCGAGCAGTACTTC; cdr3_aa: CASSPGTGFEQYF
clone_size: few; v_call: TRBV13; j_call: TRBJ1-2; d_call: TRBD1; cdr3_nt: TGTGCCAGCAGCGAGGACAGGGGGGCTCACTATGGCTACACCTTC; cdr3_aa: CASSEDRGAHYGYTF
clone_size: -; v_call: TRBV7-2; j_call: TRBJ2-7; d_call: -; cdr3_nt: TGTGCCAGCAGGGTCGGGATTCAGTACGAGCAGTACTTC; cdr3_aa: CASRVGIQYEQYF
clone_size: -; v_call: TRBV29-1; j_call: TRBJ1-3; d_call: -; cdr3_nt: TGCAGCGCCGCAGGGGCTGGAAACACCATATATTTT; cdr3_aa: CSAAGAGNTIYF
clone_size: -; v_call: TRBV29-1; j_call: TRBJ1-2; d_call: -; cdr3_nt: TGCAGCGTTGATGGTACAGAGTCCGGCTACACCTTC; cdr3_aa: CSVDGTESGYTF
clone_size: -; v_call: TRBV11-2; j_call: TRBJ2-1; d_call: -; cdr3_nt: TGTGCCAGCAGCTTAGAAGGGAGGTGGGGAAATGAGCAGTTCTTC; cdr3_aa: CASSLEGRWGNEQFF
clone_size: -; v_call: TRBV5-1; j_call: TRBJ2-5; d_call: -; cdr3_nt: TGCGCCAGCAGCTTGTTGGCCAACCAAGAGACCCAGTACTTC; cdr3_aa: CASSLLANQETQYF
clone_size: few; v_call: TRBV6-1; j_call: TRBJ1-2; d_call: -; cdr3_nt: TGTGCCAGCACGGCACAGGGAGTGGGCTATGGCTACACCTTC; cdr3_aa: CASTAQGVGYGYTF
clone_size: -; v_call: TRBV5-1; j_call: TRBJ1-3; d_call: -; cdr3_nt: TGCGCCAGCAGGGTAGGGCAGTTCCCTGGAAACACCATATATTTT; cdr3_aa: CASRVGQFPGNTIYF
clone_size: -; v_call: TRBV5-6; j_call: TRBJ2-5; d_call: -; cdr3_nt: TGTGCCAGCAGCTTGGCTCTGGGCAGACAAGAGACCCAGTACTTC; cdr3_aa: CASSLALGRQETQYF
clone_size: -; v_call: TRBV6-5; j_call: TRBJ1-2; d_call: -; cdr3_nt: TGTGCCAGCAGCCCGGACACCAACTATGGCTACACCTTC; cdr3_aa: CASSPDTNYGYTF
clone_size: once; v_call: TRBV2; j_call: TRBJ1-1; d_call: -; cdr3_nt: TGTGCCAGCAGGGTCGACACTGAAGCTTTCTTT; cdr3_aa: CASRVDTEAFF
clone_size: -; v_call: TRBV15; j_call: TRBJ1-5; d_call: -; cdr3_nt: TGTGCCACCAGCAGAGTAGGGACTCCTTATCAGCCCCAGCATTTT; cdr3_aa: CATSRVGTPYQPQHF
clone_size: -; v_call: TRBV7-2; j_call: TRBJ1-2; d_call: -; cdr3_nt: TGTGCCAGCAGCTTAGCGACGGCTTATGGCTACACCTTC; cdr3_aa: CASSLATAYGYTF
clone_size: -; v_call: TRBV19; j_call: TRBJ1-4; d_call: TRBD1; cdr3_nt: TGTGCCAGTAGTATCGGGACAGGGAATGAAAAACTGTTTTTT; cdr3_aa: CASSIGTGNEKLFF
clone_size: -; v_call: TRBV7-2; j_call: TRBJ1-2; d_call: TRBD1; cdr3_nt: TGTGCCAGCAGTCTTATCCCCAGGGGGTCGGGCTACACCTTC; cdr3_aa: CASSLIPRGSGYTF
clone_size: -; v_call: TRBV2; j_call: TRBJ1-5; d_call: TRBD1; cdr3_nt: TGTGCCAGCAGTCTTCGGCAGGGGGTGGGTCAGCCCCAGCATTTT; cdr3_aa: CASSLRQGVGQPQHF
clone_size: -; v_call: TRBV15; j_call: TRBJ2-3; d_call: TRBD2; cdr3_nt: TGTGCCACCAGCAAAAGTAGCGGGGACACAGATACGCAGTATTTT; cdr3_aa: CATSKSSGDTDTQYF
clone_size: once; v_call: TRBV5-1; j_call: TRBJ1-1; d_call: -; cdr3_nt: TGCGCCAGCACTGGGGGCGGTGGTGTGAACACTGAAGCTTTCTTT; cdr3_aa: CASTGGGGVNTEAFF
clone_size: once; v_call: TRBV7-2; j_call: TRBJ1-6; d_call: -; cdr3_nt: TGTGCCAGCAGCTTAAGTTGGGATTCACCCCTCCACTTT; cdr3_aa: CASSLSWDSPLHF
clone_size: -; v_call: TRBV5-1; j_call: TRBJ1-4; d_call: TRBD1; cdr3_nt: TGCGCCAGCAGCTTGGGACCCACAGGGGCGGACGAAAAACTGTTTTTT; cdr3_aa: CASSLGPTGADEKLFF
clone_size: once; v_call: TRBV19; j_call: TRBJ2-7; d_call: -; cdr3_nt: TGTGCCAGTAGTACCAGGCGGGACTCCTACGAGCAGTACTTC; cdr3_aa: CASSTRRDSYEQYF
clone_size: -; v_call: TRBV7-8; j_call: TRBJ1-2; d_call: -; cdr3_nt: TGTGCCAGCAGCGTTAGGTCGTTAGTCGACTATGGCTACACCTTC; cdr3_aa: CASSVRSLVDYGYTF
clone_size: -; v_call: TRBV6-5; j_call: TRBJ1-1; d_call: -; cdr3_nt: TGTGCCAGCAGTCCGACGATTGAAGCTTTCTTT; cdr3_aa: CASSPTIEAFF
clone_size: once; v_call: TRBV4-1; j_call: TRBJ2-2; d_call: -; cdr3_nt: TGCGCCAGCAGCCAAGCGACAGTAGGCGGGGAGCTGTTTTTT; cdr3_aa: CASSQATVGGELFF
clone_size: -; v_call: TRBV10-3; j_call: TRBJ1-1; d_call: -; cdr3_nt: TGTGCCATCAGCGGAGGACCGAACACTGAAGCTTTCTTT; cdr3_aa: CAISGGPNTEAFF
clone_size: -; v_call: TRBV10-3; j_call: TRBJ1-6; d_call: TRBD1; cdr3_nt: TGTGCCATCAGGGAGGGACAGTCAAATTCACCCCTCCACTTT; cdr3_aa: CAIREGQSNSPLHF
clone_size: -; v_call: TRBV11-2; j_call: TRBJ2-1; d_call: -; cdr3_nt: TGTGCCAGCAGGGGGTTCCGAGGCTCCTACAATGAGCAGTTCTTC; cdr3_aa: CASRGFRGSYNEQFF
clone_size: -; v_call: TRBV18; j_call: TRBJ2-3; d_call: -; cdr3_nt: TGTGCCAGCTCCCCGAACCAGGCAGATACGCAGTATTTT; cdr3_aa: CASSPNQADTQYF
clone_size: -; v_call: TRBV7-2; j_call: TRBJ1-1; d_call: -; cdr3_nt: TGTGCCAGCAGCTCTCAGGGGCACCGATACACTGAAGCTTTCTTT; cdr3_aa: CASSSQGHRYTEAFF
clone_size: -; v_call: TRBV2; j_call: TRBJ2-2; d_call: -; cdr3_nt: TGTGCCAGCAGTGCTTATGGAGGGATTGGCGGGGAGCTGTTTTTT; cdr3_aa: CASSAYGGIGGELFF
clone_size: few; v_call: TRBV7-2; j_call: TRBJ2-3; d_call: -; cdr3_nt: TGTGCCAGCAGCTTAGCGCGTGGGGCGGGGGATACGCAGTATTTT; cdr3_aa: CASSLARGAGDTQYF